This passage covers 7 T cell receptor beta chains from one sample sequenced in a study of cytomegalovirus exposure and HLA in healthy donors (TCRdb year 2017). Library preparation employed the immunoSEQ multiplex PCR assay. A mixture of 60 forward primers for TCR Vbeta segments and 13 reverse primers for TCR Jbeta segments was used in the multiplex PCR. As stored in TCRdb, this immuneACCESS dataset retains in-frame rearrangements with V and J assigned. A fraction of the clones does not appear; measured against another copy, unresolved V genes explain less than half of the discrepancy, and the remainder lacks a known reason. The sample table contains some 150,000 clones; only one count was recorded for roughly 86% of them. The leading ten clones occupy about 3.2% of the sample. The sequenced material came from PBMCs. The receptors come from a man in his late teens or twenties in good health and CMV-seropositive.

The genes are TRBV28 and TRBJ1-6, with 7 positions matching TRBD1. The CDR3 runs 15 residues. Germline trimming cut 6 bases from V and 0 bases from J; bases unmatched to any gene: 2. In germline, CDR1 is MDHEN, CDR2 SYDVKM. The CDR3 DNA reads TGTGCCAGCAGACAGGGGAGCTCCTATAATTCACCCCTCCACTTT. Translated: CASRQGSSYNSPLHF.

This chain links TRBV29-1 with TRBJ2-3, with D maybe TRBD2 (6 bases). CDR3 length equals 17 residues. Germline loops: CDR1 SQVTM, CDR2 ANQGSEA. Trimming cost V 6 bases and J 0 bases, with 22 bases left between them. The CDR3 protein is CSVSTGLTLESTDTQYF. The CDR3 nucleotides are TGCAGCGTCTCAACCGGACTAACATTAGAAAGCACAGATACGCAGTATTTT.

The V gene is TRBV5-1, the J gene TRBJ2-7; 9 bases line up with TRBD1. The length of the CDR3 is 16 residues. The ends lost 3 bases at V and 5 bases at J; junction bases unmatched: 12. Germline lookup yields CDR1 SGHRS and CDR2 YFSETQ. CDR3 amino acids: CASSYRFGTGIHEQYF. The CDR3 bases are TGCGCCAGCAGCTATCGGTTTGGGACAGGGATCCACGAGCAGTACTTC.

The genes are TRBV6-1 and TRBJ2-2; 9 bases match TRBD2. The ends lost 2 bases at V and 4 bases at J; junction bases unmatched: 11. Germline CDR1 reads MNHNS; CDR2 reads SASEGT. This CDR3 is 18 amino acids long. The CDR3 region has the DNA TGTGCCAGCAGTGAATGGGGACGCGGGAGGGGCTCCACCGGGGAGCTGTTTTTT. It codes for CASSEWGRGRGSTGELFF.

CDR3 nucleotide sequence: TGTGCCAGCAGCTTAGGCGGGAGATGGGATACGCAGTATTTT. This codes for CASSLGGRWDTQYF. The gene calls are TRBV11-1 and TRBJ2-3; the match to TRBD2 covers 7 bases. The CDR3 is made up of 14 amino acids. Losses at the gene ends were 1 base for V and 6 bases for J; bases not matched to a gene: 4. Germline CDR1 and CDR2: SGHAT and FQDESV (reference sequence).

V and J are TRBV18 and TRBJ2-7; 9 positions agree with TRBD1. The ends lost 3 bases at V and 2 bases at J; junction bases unmatched: 5. The CDR3 extends over 15 amino acids. The V gene's germline CDR1 is KGHSH and CDR2 LQKENI. Here the CDR3 reads CASSPIDRGAYEQYF. In DNA form, the CDR3 reads TGTGCCAGCTCACCCATAGACAGGGGGGCCTACGAGCAGTACTTC.

This clone was seen a few times. The rearrangement joins TRBV19 to TRBJ1-1; tentatively, D is TRBD1 (6 bases). Germline V gene data show CDR1 as LNHDA and CDR2 as SQIVND (reference sequence). The CDR3 consists of 15 residues. Trimming removed 3 bases at V and 2 bases at J, with 13 bases between. The CDR3 reads CASSMSGALNTEAFF. The CDR3 nucleotides read TGTGCCAGTAGTATGTCAGGGGCTCTCAACACTGAAGCTTTCTTT. The entire variable domain, with the rest obtained from reference TRBV19 and TRBJ1-1, is as follows: DGGITQSPKYLFRKEGQNVTLSCEQNLNHDAMYWYRQDPGQGLRLIYYSQIVNDFQKGDIAEGYSVSREKKESFPLTVTSAQKNPTAFYLCASSMSGALNTEAFFGQGTRLTVV.